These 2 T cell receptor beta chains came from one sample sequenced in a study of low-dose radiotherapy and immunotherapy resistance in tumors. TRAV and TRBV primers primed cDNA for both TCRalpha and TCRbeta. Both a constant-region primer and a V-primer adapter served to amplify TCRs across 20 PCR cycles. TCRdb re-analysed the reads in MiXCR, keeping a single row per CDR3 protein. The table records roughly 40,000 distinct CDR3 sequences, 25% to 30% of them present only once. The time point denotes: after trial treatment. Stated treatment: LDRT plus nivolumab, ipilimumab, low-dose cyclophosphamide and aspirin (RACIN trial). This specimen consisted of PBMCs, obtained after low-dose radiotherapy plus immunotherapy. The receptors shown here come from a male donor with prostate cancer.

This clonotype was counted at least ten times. CDR3 amino acids: CSAPLEPGQITEAFF. CDR3 nucleotide sequence: TGCAGTGCTCCCCTAGAACCGGGACAGATAACTGAAGCTTTCTTT. The chain carries TRBV20-1 and TRBJ1-1; TRBD1 aligns across 7 bases. CDR1 and CDR2 from the germline V gene are DFQATT and SNEGSKA (reference sequence). This CDR3 contains 15 residues. J gave up 5 bases and V 5 bases, and 14 bases lay outside the gene matches.

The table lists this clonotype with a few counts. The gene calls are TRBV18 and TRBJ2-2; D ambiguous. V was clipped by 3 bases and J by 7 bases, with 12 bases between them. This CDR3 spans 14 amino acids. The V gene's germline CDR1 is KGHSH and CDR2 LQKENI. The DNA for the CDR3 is TGTGCCAGCTCACCGGATCTGTCAGGCGGGGAGCTGTTTTTT. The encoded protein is CASSPDLSGGELFF.